The rows below give T cell receptor beta chains drawn from one sample of a study of cytomegalovirus exposure and HLA in healthy donors. This table comes from immunoSEQ multiplex PCR, and its TCRdb copy is limited to in-frame clones, with some not included. The profile shows 110,000 to 150,000 clones, about 80% of them singletons. Specimen: PBMCs. The source of these receptors is a man aged 35-49 years in good health and CMV-seronegative. The CDR3 runs from the conserved cysteine through the conserved F or W. D genes are given only for firm matches. The listing skips clone size in some rows; elsewhere it reads once, few, many or a size class.

d_call: NA
clone_size: NA
v_call: TRBV21-1
j_call: TRBJ2-3
cdr3_aa: CASSAYATSESPDTQYF
cdr3_nt: TGTGCCAGCAGCGCCTATGCAACTTCCGAAAGCCCAGATACGCAGTATTTT

d_call: NA
clone_size: few
v_call: TRBV7-2
j_call: TRBJ1-1
cdr3_aa: CASSLVEGGEAFF
cdr3_nt: TGTGCCAGCAGCTTAGTGGAGGGCGGTGAAGCTTTCTTT

d_call: NA
clone_size: few
v_call: TRBV4-1
j_call: TRBJ1-4
cdr3_aa: CASSHVGRRENEKLFF
cdr3_nt: TGCGCCAGCAGCCATGTCGGAAGACGGGAGAATGAAAAACTGTTTTTT

d_call: NA
clone_size: NA
v_call: TRBV5-1
j_call: TRBJ2-2
cdr3_aa: CASSLLRQSNTGELFF
cdr3_nt: TGCGCCAGCAGCTTGCTGAGGCAATCGAACACCGGGGAGCTGTTTTTT

d_call: TRBD1
clone_size: NA
v_call: TRBV29-1
j_call: TRBJ1-2
cdr3_aa: CSVGGTGISGYTF
cdr3_nt: TGCAGCGTTGGTGGGACAGGGATTAGTGGCTACACCTTC

d_call: TRBD1
clone_size: NA
v_call: TRBV14
j_call: TRBJ1-6
cdr3_aa: CASSRDRGSPLHF
cdr3_nt: TGTGCCAGCAGCCGGGACAGGGGTTCACCCCTCCACTTT

d_call: TRBD2
clone_size: NA
v_call: TRBV7-9
j_call: TRBJ2-5
cdr3_aa: CASSMRLAGVETQYF
cdr3_nt: TGTGCCAGCAGCATGCGACTAGCGGGGGTCGAGACCCAGTACTTC

d_call: NA
clone_size: once
v_call: TRBV21-1
j_call: TRBJ1-2
cdr3_aa: CASSCLRDRADGYTF
cdr3_nt: TGTGCCAGCAGCTGCCTAAGGGACAGGGCGGATGGCTACACCTTC

d_call: NA
clone_size: NA
v_call: TRBV10-1
j_call: TRBJ1-3
cdr3_aa: CASSKNRVGNTIYF
cdr3_nt: TGCGCCAGCAGTAAGAACAGGGTCGGAAACACCATATATTTT

d_call: TRBD2
clone_size: NA
v_call: TRBV13
j_call: TRBJ2-3
cdr3_aa: CASSSLAGGITDTQYF
cdr3_nt: TGTGCCAGCAGCAGTCTAGCGGGGGGAATCACAGATACGCAGTATTTT

d_call: NA
clone_size: NA
v_call: TRBV29-1
j_call: TRBJ1-3
cdr3_aa: CSVRQGNGGNTIYF
cdr3_nt: TGCAGCGTTCGGCAGGGCAATGGTGGAAACACCATATATTTT

d_call: TRBD2
clone_size: NA
v_call: TRBV18
j_call: TRBJ2-7
cdr3_aa: CASSSIGTSGGYEQYF
cdr3_nt: TGTGCCAGCTCATCTATAGGGACTAGCGGGGGTTACGAGCAGTACTTC

d_call: NA
clone_size: few
v_call: TRBV6-5
j_call: TRBJ1-1
cdr3_aa: CASSTGLNTEAFF
cdr3_nt: TGTGCCAGCAGTACAGGCCTGAACACTGAAGCTTTCTTT

d_call: NA
clone_size: NA
v_call: TRBV5-1
j_call: TRBJ2-6
cdr3_aa: CASSLQVSSGANVLTF
cdr3_nt: TGCGCCAGCAGCTTACAGGTTAGCTCTGGGGCCAACGTCCTGACTTTC

d_call: TRBD1
clone_size: once
v_call: TRBV30
j_call: TRBJ2-7
cdr3_aa: CAWSRDRGPYEQYF
cdr3_nt: TGTGCCTGGAGTAGGGACAGGGGGCCCTACGAGCAGTACTTC

d_call: TRBD1
clone_size: few
v_call: TRBV6-1
j_call: TRBJ1-6
cdr3_aa: CASSEVRGRINSPLHF
cdr3_nt: TGTGCCAGCAGTGAAGTTAGGGGGCGCATCAATTCACCCCTCCACTTT

d_call: NA
clone_size: NA
v_call: TRBV7-3
j_call: TRBJ2-7
cdr3_aa: CASSLGSRAVNEQYF
cdr3_nt: TGTGCCAGCAGCTTAGGATCCAGGGCTGTGAACGAGCAGTACTTC

d_call: NA
clone_size: NA
v_call: TRBV2
j_call: TRBJ1-5
cdr3_aa: CASSERGGFLNQPQHF
cdr3_nt: TGTGCCAGCAGTGAACGGGGGGGCTTCCTCAATCAGCCCCAGCATTTT

d_call: TRBD2
clone_size: NA
v_call: TRBV10-1
j_call: TRBJ2-1
cdr3_aa: CASSEISGTSSYNEQFF
cdr3_nt: TGCGCCAGCAGTGAGATCAGCGGGACTAGCTCCTACAATGAGCAGTTCTTC

d_call: NA
clone_size: NA
v_call: TRBV7-6
j_call: TRBJ2-1
cdr3_aa: CASSLGTGFNEQFF
cdr3_nt: TGTGCCAGCAGCCTAGGAACGGGGTTCAATGAGCAGTTCTTC

d_call: NA
clone_size: NA
v_call: TRBV19
j_call: TRBJ1-2
cdr3_aa: CASSIGRDGYTF
cdr3_nt: TGTGCCAGTAGTATAGGTCGCGATGGCTACACCTTC

d_call: NA
clone_size: NA
v_call: TRBV19
j_call: TRBJ1-4
cdr3_aa: CASSGPPPGGEKLFF
cdr3_nt: TGTGCCAGTAGTGGGCCTCCACCCGGGGGTGAAAAACTGTTTTTT

d_call: NA
clone_size: NA
v_call: TRBV25-1
j_call: TRBJ2-4
cdr3_aa: CASSRPGWDIQYF
cdr3_nt: TGTGCCAGCAGTCGTCCCGGGTGGGACATTCAGTACTTC

d_call: NA
clone_size: NA
v_call: TRBV11-2
j_call: TRBJ2-3
cdr3_aa: CASSSRGRGRTDTQYF
cdr3_nt: TGTGCCAGCAGCTCCCGTGGGCGGGGCCGCACAGATACGCAGTATTTT

d_call: NA
clone_size: NA
v_call: TRBV11-2
j_call: TRBJ2-7
cdr3_aa: CASSFWRISSYEQYF
cdr3_nt: TGTGCCAGCAGCTTTTGGAGGATCAGCTCCTACGAGCAGTACTTC

d_call: NA
clone_size: once
v_call: TRBV21-1
j_call: TRBJ1-5
cdr3_aa: CASKTSRVRSNQPQHF
cdr3_nt: TGTGCCAGCAAGACCTCCAGGGTTCGGAGCAATCAGCCCCAGCATTTT

d_call: TRBD1
clone_size: NA
v_call: TRBV30
j_call: TRBJ2-7
cdr3_aa: CAWILGTGLGEQYF
cdr3_nt: TGTGCCTGGATACTCGGGACAGGCCTTGGGGAGCAGTACTTC

d_call: NA
clone_size: once
v_call: TRBV28
j_call: TRBJ1-2
cdr3_aa: CASSLGGGAGYTF
cdr3_nt: TGTGCCAGCAGTTTAGGTGGGGGCGCCGGCTACACCTTC

d_call: TRBD1
clone_size: NA
v_call: TRBV7-8
j_call: TRBJ1-1
cdr3_aa: CASRLHRGQTEAFF
cdr3_nt: TGTGCCAGCAGACTCCACAGGGGGCAGACTGAAGCTTTCTTT

d_call: NA
clone_size: NA
v_call: TRBV9
j_call: TRBJ1-1
cdr3_aa: CASGPGQTEAFF
cdr3_nt: TGTGCCAGCGGCCCGGGACAAACTGAAGCTTTCTTT

d_call: TRBD1
clone_size: NA
v_call: TRBV18
j_call: TRBJ2-5
cdr3_aa: CASSQRQGQETQYF
cdr3_nt: TGTGCCAGCTCCCAGCGACAGGGGCAAGAGACCCAGTACTTC

d_call: NA
clone_size: NA
v_call: TRBV5-1
j_call: TRBJ2-7
cdr3_aa: CASSFSDTYYEQYF
cdr3_nt: TGCGCCAGCAGCTTTAGCGACACATACTACGAGCAGTACTTC

d_call: TRBD1
clone_size: once
v_call: TRBV7-3
j_call: TRBJ2-2
cdr3_aa: CASSAGGQGNTGELFF
cdr3_nt: TGTGCCAGCAGCGCCGGGGGACAGGGGAACACCGGGGAGCTGTTTTTT

d_call: NA
clone_size: few
v_call: TRBV6-1
j_call: TRBJ1-2
cdr3_aa: CASSEWAGRNGYTF
cdr3_nt: TGTGCCAGCAGTGAATGGGCAGGGCGGAATGGCTACACCTTC

d_call: NA
clone_size: NA
v_call: TRBV25-1
j_call: TRBJ1-2
cdr3_aa: CASSLRDGYTF
cdr3_nt: TGTGCCAGCAGTTTGCGGGATGGCTACACCTTC

d_call: TRBD2
clone_size: NA
v_call: TRBV4-1
j_call: TRBJ2-7
cdr3_aa: CASSQVTSGGAYEQYF
cdr3_nt: TGCGCCAGCAGCCAAGTCACTAGCGGGGGGGCCTACGAGCAGTACTTC

d_call: TRBD2
clone_size: NA
v_call: TRBV14
j_call: TRBJ2-5
cdr3_aa: CASSQGLASTETQYF
cdr3_nt: TGTGCCAGCAGCCAAGGACTAGCTTCCACAGAGACCCAGTACTTC

d_call: TRBD1
clone_size: NA
v_call: TRBV10-2
j_call: TRBJ1-1
cdr3_aa: CASTGGRDRVSSTEAFF
cdr3_nt: TGCGCCAGCACTGGGGGTCGGGACAGGGTGTCCTCCACTGAAGCTTTCTTT

d_call: TRBD1
clone_size: NA
v_call: TRBV4-1
j_call: TRBJ2-7
cdr3_aa: CASSQFPGQGYEQYF
cdr3_nt: TGCGCCAGCAGCCAATTCCCGGGACAGGGCTACGAGCAGTACTTC

d_call: TRBD1
clone_size: NA
v_call: TRBV6-1
j_call: TRBJ2-1
cdr3_aa: CASSSVQGMNEQFF
cdr3_nt: TGTGCCAGCAGTAGCGTACAGGGGATGAATGAGCAGTTCTTC

d_call: NA
clone_size: NA
v_call: TRBV7-2
j_call: TRBJ2-3
cdr3_aa: CASSLGQLRDTQYF
cdr3_nt: TGTGCCAGCAGCTTAGGTCAACTCCGGGATACGCAGTATTTT

d_call: NA
clone_size: NA
v_call: TRBV7-6
j_call: TRBJ2-1
cdr3_aa: CASSLGPGKDNNEQFF
cdr3_nt: TGTGCCAGCAGCTTAGGTCCGGGAAAAGACAACAATGAGCAGTTCTTC

d_call: NA
clone_size: NA
v_call: TRBV15
j_call: TRBJ2-7
cdr3_aa: CATSPNRVNEQYF
cdr3_nt: TGTGCCACCAGCCCTAACAGGGTGAACGAGCAGTACTTC

d_call: TRBD2
clone_size: NA
v_call: TRBV12-5
j_call: TRBJ2-3
cdr3_aa: CASGQKRGATDTQYF
cdr3_nt: TGTGCTAGTGGCCAAAAGCGGGGGGCCACAGATACGCAGTATTTT

d_call: NA
clone_size: once
v_call: TRBV5-1
j_call: TRBJ2-1
cdr3_aa: CASRDSLGEQFF
cdr3_nt: TGCGCCAGCAGGGACAGCCTCGGTGAGCAGTTCTTC

d_call: NA
clone_size: NA
v_call: TRBV19
j_call: TRBJ2-3
cdr3_aa: CASSLRDSDTQYF
cdr3_nt: TGTGCCAGTAGCCTCAGGGACTCAGATACGCAGTATTTT

d_call: TRBD2
clone_size: NA
v_call: TRBV6-1
j_call: TRBJ2-1
cdr3_aa: CASSLGTSGEQFF
cdr3_nt: TGTGCCAGCAGTTTAGGGACTAGCGGGGAGCAGTTCTTC

d_call: TRBD1
clone_size: few
v_call: TRBV14
j_call: TRBJ2-5
cdr3_aa: CASSQPGTGKKTQYF
cdr3_nt: TGTGCCAGCAGCCAACCCGGGACAGGGAAAAAGACCCAGTACTTC

d_call: TRBD1
clone_size: NA
v_call: TRBV27
j_call: TRBJ1-2
cdr3_aa: CASSFDRGGYGYTF
cdr3_nt: TGTGCCAGCAGTTTTGACAGGGGGGGGTATGGCTACACCTTC

d_call: NA
clone_size: NA
v_call: TRBV6-1
j_call: TRBJ1-1
cdr3_aa: CASTSWRGLAEAFF
cdr3_nt: TGTGCCAGCACCTCGTGGAGGGGTTTAGCTGAAGCTTTCTTT

d_call: TRBD1
clone_size: NA
v_call: TRBV19
j_call: TRBJ1-5
cdr3_aa: CASSIGTGPPQHF
cdr3_nt: TGTGCCAGTAGTATAGGGACAGGGCCGCCCCAGCATTTT

d_call: TRBD2
clone_size: NA
v_call: TRBV23-1
j_call: TRBJ2-2
cdr3_aa: CASSQIRGEGTGELFF
cdr3_nt: TGCGCCAGCAGTCAGATCCGAGGGGAGGGGACCGGGGAGCTGTTTTTT

d_call: NA
clone_size: NA
v_call: TRBV9
j_call: TRBJ1-1
cdr3_aa: CASSEREGGNTEAFF
cdr3_nt: TGTGCCAGCAGCGAAAGAGAGGGAGGGAACACTGAAGCTTTCTTT